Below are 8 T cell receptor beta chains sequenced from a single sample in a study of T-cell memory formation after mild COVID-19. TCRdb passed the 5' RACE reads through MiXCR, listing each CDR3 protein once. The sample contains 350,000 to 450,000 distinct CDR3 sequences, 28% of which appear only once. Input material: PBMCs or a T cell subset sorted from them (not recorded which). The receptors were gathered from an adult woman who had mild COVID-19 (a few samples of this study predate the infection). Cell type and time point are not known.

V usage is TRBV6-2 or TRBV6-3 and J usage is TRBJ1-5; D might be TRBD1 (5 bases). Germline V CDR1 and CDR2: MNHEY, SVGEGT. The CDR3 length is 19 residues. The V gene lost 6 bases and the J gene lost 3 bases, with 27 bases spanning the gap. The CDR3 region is CASRLSPFPGRFSNQPQHF. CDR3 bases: TGTGCCAGCAGACTAAGCCCCTTTCCGGGACGGTTTTCCAATCAGCCCCAGCATTTT.

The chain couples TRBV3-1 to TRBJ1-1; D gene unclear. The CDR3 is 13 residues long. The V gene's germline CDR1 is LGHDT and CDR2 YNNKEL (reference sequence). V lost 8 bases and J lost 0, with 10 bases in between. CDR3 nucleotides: TGTGCCAGCCAGGTAGACATGAACACTGAAGCTTTCTTT. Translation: CASQVDMNTEAFF.

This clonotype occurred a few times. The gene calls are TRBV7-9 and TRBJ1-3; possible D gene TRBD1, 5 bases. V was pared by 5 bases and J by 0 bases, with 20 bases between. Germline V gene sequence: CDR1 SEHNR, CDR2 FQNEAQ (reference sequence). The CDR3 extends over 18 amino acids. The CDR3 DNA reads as TGTGCCAGCAGCGCCATCCCGGGGCGGGGCTACTCTGGAAACACCATATATTTT. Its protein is CASSAIPGRGYSGNTIYF.

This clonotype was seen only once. Here the CDR3 reads CASSRVRGGHTGELFF. The CDR3 bases are TGTGCCAGCAGCCGAGTTAGGGGGGGACACACCGGGGAGCTGTTTTTT. The chain links TRBV11-2 to TRBJ2-2; D possibly corresponds to TRBD2 (7 bases). The germline gives CDR1 SGHAT, CDR2 FQNNGV. There are 16 residues in the CDR3. The V and J ends lost 5 bases and 3 bases respectively, with 16 bases between them.

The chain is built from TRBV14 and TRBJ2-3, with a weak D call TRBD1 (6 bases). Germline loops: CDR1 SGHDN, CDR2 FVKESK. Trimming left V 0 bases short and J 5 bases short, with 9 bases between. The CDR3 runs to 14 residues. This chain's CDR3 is CASSQDRGRDTQYF. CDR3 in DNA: TGTGCCAGCAGCCAAGACAGGGGCCGAGATACGCAGTATTTT.

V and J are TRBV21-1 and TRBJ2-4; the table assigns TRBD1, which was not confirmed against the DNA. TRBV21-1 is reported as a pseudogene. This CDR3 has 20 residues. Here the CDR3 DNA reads TGTGCCAGCAGCAAGGCTATTCCGGGACAGGAACCCCTAGCCAAAAACATTCAGTACTTC. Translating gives CASSKAIPGQEPLAKNIQYF.

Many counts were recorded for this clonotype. In DNA form, the CDR3 reads TGTGCCAGCAGTCTGGGGGGGGGCGCGGCCTACGAGCAGTACTTC. Protein product: CASSLGGGAAYEQYF. The V call is TRBV12-3 or TRBV12-4, the J call TRBJ2-7, with D maybe TRBD2 (7 bases). The CDR3 spans 15 residues. V dropped 5 bases and J dropped 2 bases, with 16 bases sitting between them.

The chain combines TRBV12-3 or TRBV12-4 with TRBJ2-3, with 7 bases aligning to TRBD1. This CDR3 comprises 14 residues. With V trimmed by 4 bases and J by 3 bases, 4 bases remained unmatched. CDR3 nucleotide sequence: TGTGCCAGCAGTTCAGACAGGGAAACAGATACGCAGTATTTT. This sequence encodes CASSSDRETDTQYF.